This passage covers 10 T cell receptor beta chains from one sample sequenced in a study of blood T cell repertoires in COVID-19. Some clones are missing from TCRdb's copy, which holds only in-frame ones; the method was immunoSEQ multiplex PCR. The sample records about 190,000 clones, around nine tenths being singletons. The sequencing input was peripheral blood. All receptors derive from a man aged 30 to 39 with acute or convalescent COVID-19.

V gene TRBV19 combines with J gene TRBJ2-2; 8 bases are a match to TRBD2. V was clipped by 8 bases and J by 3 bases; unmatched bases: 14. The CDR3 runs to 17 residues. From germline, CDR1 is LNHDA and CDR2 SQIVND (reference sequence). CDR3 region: CASLFTPRGGHTGELFF. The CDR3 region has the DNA TGTGCCAGTCTGTTCACACCTCGGGGGGGACACACCGGGGAGCTGTTTTTT.

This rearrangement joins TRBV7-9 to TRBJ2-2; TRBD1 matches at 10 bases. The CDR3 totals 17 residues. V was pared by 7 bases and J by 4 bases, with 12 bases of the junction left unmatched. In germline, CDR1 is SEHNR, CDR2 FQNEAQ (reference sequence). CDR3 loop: CASNPPGQGRSTGELFF. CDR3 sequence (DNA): TGTGCCAGCAACCCACCGGGACAGGGGAGGAGCACCGGGGAGCTGTTTTTT.

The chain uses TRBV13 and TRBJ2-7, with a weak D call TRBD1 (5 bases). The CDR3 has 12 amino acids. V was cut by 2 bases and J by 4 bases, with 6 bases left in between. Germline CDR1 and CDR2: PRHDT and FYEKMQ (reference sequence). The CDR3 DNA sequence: TGTGCCAGCAGCTTAAGACAGTACGAGCAGTACTTC. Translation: CASSLRQYEQYF.

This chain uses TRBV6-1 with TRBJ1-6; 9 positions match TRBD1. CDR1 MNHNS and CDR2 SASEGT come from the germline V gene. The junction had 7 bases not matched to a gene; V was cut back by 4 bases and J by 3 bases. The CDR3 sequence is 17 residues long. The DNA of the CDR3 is TGTGCCAGCAGTGGAAGGACAGGGGCTTACTATAATTCACCCCTCCACTTT. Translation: CASSGRTGAYYNSPLHF.

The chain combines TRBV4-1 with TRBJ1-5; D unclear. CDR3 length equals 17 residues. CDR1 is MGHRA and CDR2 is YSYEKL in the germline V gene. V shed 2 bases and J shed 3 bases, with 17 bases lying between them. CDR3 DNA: TGCGCCAGCAGCCAAACTCAACTTAGAGGGCCCAATCAGCCCCAGCATTTT. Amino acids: CASSQTQLRGPNQPQHF.

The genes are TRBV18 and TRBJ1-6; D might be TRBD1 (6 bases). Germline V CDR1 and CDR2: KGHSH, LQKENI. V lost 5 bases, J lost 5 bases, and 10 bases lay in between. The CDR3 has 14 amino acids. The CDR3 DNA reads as TGTGCCAGCTCAGTCCAGGGGAATAATTCACCCCTCCACTTT. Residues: CASSVQGNNSPLHF.

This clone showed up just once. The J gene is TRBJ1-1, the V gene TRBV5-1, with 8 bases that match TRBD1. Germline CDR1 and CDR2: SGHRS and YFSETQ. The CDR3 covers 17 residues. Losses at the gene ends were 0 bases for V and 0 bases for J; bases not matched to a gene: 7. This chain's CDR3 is CASSLEARGPMNTEAFF. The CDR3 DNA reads TGCGCCAGCAGCTTGGAGGCCAGGGGGCCGATGAACACTGAAGCTTTCTTT.

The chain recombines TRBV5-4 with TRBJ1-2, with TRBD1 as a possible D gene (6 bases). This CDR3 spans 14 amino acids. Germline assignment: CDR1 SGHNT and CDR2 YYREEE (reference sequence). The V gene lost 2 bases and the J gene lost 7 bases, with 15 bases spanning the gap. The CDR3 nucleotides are TGTGCCAGCAGCTTACAACAGGGTAGGGGTGGCTACACCTTC. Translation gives CASSLQQGRGGYTF.

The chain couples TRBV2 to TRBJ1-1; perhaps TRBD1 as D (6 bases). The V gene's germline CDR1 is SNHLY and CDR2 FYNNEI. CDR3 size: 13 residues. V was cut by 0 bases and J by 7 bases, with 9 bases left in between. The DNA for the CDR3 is TGTGCCAGCAGTGAAGCTCGGACAGATGAAGCTTTCTTT. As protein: CASSEARTDEAFF.

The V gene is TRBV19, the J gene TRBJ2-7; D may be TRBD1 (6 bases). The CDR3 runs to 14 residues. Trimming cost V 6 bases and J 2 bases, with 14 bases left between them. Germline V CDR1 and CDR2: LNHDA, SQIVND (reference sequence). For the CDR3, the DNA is TGTGCCAGTAGGCCTAACAGGGAACCCTACGAGCAGTACTTC. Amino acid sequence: CASRPNREPYEQYF.